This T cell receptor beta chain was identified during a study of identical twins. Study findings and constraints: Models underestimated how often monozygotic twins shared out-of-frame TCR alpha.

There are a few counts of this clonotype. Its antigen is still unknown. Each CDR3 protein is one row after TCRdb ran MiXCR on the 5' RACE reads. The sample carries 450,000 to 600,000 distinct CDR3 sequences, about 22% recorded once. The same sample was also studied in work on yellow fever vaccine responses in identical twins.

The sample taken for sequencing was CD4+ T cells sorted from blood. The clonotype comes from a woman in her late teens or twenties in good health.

The CDR3 DNA sequence: TGTGCCAGCAGCCAATCCGGGACTTATCAAGAGACCCAGTACTTC. Encoded protein: CASSQSGTYQETQYF. V and J are TRBV14 and TRBJ2-5, with D tentatively TRBD2 (6 bases). The CDR3 sequence is 15 residues long. CDR1 is SGHDN and CDR2 is FVKESK in the germline V gene. Trimming left V 2 bases short and J 2 bases short, with 12 bases between.